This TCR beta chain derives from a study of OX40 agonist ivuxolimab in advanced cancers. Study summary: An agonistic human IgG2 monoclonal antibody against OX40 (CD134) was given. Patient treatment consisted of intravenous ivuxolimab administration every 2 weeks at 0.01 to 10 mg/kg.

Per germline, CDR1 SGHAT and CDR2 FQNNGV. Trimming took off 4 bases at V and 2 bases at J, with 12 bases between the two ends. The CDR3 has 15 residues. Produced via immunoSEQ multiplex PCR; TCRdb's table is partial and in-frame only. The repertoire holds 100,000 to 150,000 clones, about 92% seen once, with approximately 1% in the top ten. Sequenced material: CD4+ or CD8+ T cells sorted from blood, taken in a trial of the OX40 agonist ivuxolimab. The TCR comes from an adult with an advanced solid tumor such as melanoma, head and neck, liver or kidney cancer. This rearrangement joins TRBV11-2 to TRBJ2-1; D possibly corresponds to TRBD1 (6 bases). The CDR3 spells CASSSGAFTYNEQFF. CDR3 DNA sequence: TGTGCCAGCAGCTCAGGGGCTTTTACCTACAATGAGCAGTTCTTC.